The table lists the clone carrying this T cell receptor (beta chain) with many counts. Its antigen is as yet unknown. The sample is drawn from a study of T cell repertoires and leukemia-associated antigens. In the study overall: Samples yielded 3.3 to 5.0 million effective reads each, approximately 16 million overall.

Trimming took 4 bases from V and 0 from J, leaving 7 bases between them. The CDR3 extends over 14 amino acids. Germline V lookup: CDR1 SNHLY, CDR2 FYNNEI. The CD3+ T cells first had an overnight rest without serum. TCRdb reanalysed the 5' RACE reads using MiXCR and keeps one entry per CDR3 protein. The table lists fewer than 15,000 distinct CDR3 sequences, about two fifths of them singletons, with 30% to 40% in the top ten. General study results and limits: Specificity and function of the expanded clones need further investigation.

The TCR was taken from a female donor in good health. The sample was CD3+ T cells sorted from blood and cultured. The chain recombines TRBV2 with TRBJ2-4; tentative D call: TRBD1 (5 bases). CDR3 bases: TGTGCCAGCAGTGCCAGGGTAGCCAAAAACATTCAGTACTTC. It encodes CASSARVAKNIQYF.